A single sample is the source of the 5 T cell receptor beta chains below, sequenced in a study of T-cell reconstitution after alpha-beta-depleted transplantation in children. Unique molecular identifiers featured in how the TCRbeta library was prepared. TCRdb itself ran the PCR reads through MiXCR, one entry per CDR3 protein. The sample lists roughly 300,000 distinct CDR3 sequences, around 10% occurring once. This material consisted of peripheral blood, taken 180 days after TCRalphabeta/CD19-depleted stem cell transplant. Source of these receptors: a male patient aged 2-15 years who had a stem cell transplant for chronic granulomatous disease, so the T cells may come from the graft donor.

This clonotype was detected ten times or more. Here the CDR3 reads CASSLATGDYERQYF. CDR3 bases: TGTGCCAGCAGTTTAGCGACCGGGGACTACGAGCGGCAGTACTTC. This chain links TRBV12-3 or TRBV12-4 with TRBJ2-7; 7 nucleotides line up with TRBD2. Unmatched junction bases numbered 11, after V lost 0 bases and J lost 9 bases. This CDR3 comprises 15 residues.

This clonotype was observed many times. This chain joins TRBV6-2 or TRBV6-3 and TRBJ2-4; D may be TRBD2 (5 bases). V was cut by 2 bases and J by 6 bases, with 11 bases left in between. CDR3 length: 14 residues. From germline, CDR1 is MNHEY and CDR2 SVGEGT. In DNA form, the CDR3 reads TGTGCCAGCAGTTACCATATCGAGGGAAACATTCAGTACTTC. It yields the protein CASSYHIEGNIQYF.

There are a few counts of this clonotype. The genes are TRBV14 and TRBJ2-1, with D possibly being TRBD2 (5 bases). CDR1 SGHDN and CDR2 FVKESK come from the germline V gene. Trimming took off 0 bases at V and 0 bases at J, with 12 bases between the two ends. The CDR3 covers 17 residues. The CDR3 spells CASSQDWASSSYNEQFF. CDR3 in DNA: TGTGCCAGCAGCCAAGATTGGGCTAGCAGCTCCTACAATGAGCAGTTCTTC.

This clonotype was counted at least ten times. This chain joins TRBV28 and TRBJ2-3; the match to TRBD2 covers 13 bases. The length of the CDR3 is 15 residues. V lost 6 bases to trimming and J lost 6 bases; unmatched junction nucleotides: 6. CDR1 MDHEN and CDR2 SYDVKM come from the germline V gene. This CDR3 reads CASSPSTSGRDTQYF. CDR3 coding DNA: TGTGCCAGCAGCCCCTCGACTAGCGGGAGGGATACGCAGTATTTT.

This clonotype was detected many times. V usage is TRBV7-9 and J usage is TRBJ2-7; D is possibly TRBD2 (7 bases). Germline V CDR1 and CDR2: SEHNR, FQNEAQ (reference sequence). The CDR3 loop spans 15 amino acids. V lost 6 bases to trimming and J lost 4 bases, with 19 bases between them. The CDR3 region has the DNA TGTGCCAGCAGTCAGAGGGGAGGGACAACTTACGAGCAGTACTTC. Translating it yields CASSQRGGTTYEQYF.